This TCR beta chain was recovered during a study of T cells in Graves' hyperthyroidism and ophthalmopathy. Across the whole study: The blood sample was taken at first diagnosis, before treatment began. Study-wide points: Among thyroid clonotypes expanded above 0.001, most also appeared in blood.

This clonotype has only a few counts. Its target is not known. Graves' hyperthyroidism qualified as stable when ophthalmopathy did not progress within 18 months. Fresh peripheral blood, more than 8 ml of it, supplied the PBMCs. RNA transcripts yielded amplified TCR beta CDR3 regions. The HTBI primer set was used in a first-round RT-PCR of the TCR CDR3. TCRdb fed the multiplex PCR reads into MiXCR, producing one record per CDR3 protein. Found here are about 210,000 distinct CDR3 sequences, 15% to 20% of them singletons; the top ten hold around 52%. V was clipped by 9 bases and J by 3 bases, with 11 bases between them. This CDR3 is built from 13 residues.

What was sequenced was blood. This TCR was sampled from a man aged 45-60 years with Graves' hyperthyroidism. The chain employs TRBV12-3 or TRBV12-4 and TRBJ1-4, with D unclear. The DNA for the CDR3 is TGTGCCAGTAAGACGGCCCCTAATGAAAAACTGTTTTTT. Protein product: CASKTAPNEKLFF.